This T cell receptor gamma chain was profiled in a study of Vδ1+ human thymocytes. The sorted cells were CD3+ Vdelta1+ Vdelta2- thymocytes from alphabeta-depleted thymus. Concerning this clone: Its matching antigen is unknown.

The junction had 6 bases not matched to a gene; V was cut back by 0 bases and J by 7 bases. CDR3 size: 13 residues. CDR1 is EGSTGY and CDR2 is YDSYTSSV in the germline V gene. Findings and caveats of the study: Unexpected Vdelta2 sequences could cause misinterpretation of bulk repertoire data. Donors shared many TRG clonotypes but few TRD clonotypes. Highly polyclonal TRG and TRD repertoires with Gaussian CDR3 length distributions appeared in thymus. Around 20% of thymic delta-chain sequences were Vdelta2, with few Vdelta3, unlike blood Vdelta1+ controls.

Sequences come from RNA converted to cDNA by reverse transcription. The CDR3 regions were amplified by multiplex PCR from V-gene primers to a constant-region primer. TCRdb used CATT to re-call clones from the multiplex PCR reads. The repertoire holds about 27,000 gamma-chain clones, with 20% as singletons. The chain joins TRGV4 to TRGJ1 or TRGJ2. The sequence was obtained from a boy under two years old who had congenital heart surgery. The source material was Vdelta1+ gamma-delta thymocytes from the thymus. As for subset: FACS-sorted CD3+ TCRalphabeta- TCRVdelta1+ TCRVdelta2- thymocytes. CDR3 nucleotide sequence: TGTGCCACCTGGGATGGGTTTCGGTATAAGAAACTCTTT. This sequence encodes CATWDGFRYKKLF.